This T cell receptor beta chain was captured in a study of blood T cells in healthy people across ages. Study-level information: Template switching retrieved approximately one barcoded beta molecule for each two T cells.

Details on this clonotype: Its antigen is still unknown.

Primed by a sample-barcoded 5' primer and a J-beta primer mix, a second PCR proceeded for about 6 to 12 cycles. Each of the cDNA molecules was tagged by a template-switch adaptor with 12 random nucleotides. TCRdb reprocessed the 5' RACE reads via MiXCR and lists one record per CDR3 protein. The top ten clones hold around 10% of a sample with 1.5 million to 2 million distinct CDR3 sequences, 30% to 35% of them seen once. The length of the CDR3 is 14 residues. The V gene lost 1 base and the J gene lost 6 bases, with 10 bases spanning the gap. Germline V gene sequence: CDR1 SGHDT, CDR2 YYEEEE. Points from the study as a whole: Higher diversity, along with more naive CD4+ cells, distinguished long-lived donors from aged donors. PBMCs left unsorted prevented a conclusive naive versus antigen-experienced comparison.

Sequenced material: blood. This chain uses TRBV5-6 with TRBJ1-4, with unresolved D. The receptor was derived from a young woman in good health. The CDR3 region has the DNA TGTGCCAGCAGCTTGTTAGACCCGGATGAAAAACTGTTTTTT. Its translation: CASSLLDPDEKLFF.